These 9 T cell receptor beta chains were sequenced from one sample in a study of T cells in Graves' hyperthyroidism and ophthalmopathy. Researchers took RNA transcripts and amplified the TCR beta CDR3 regions from them. The study used the HTBI primer set for a first-round RT-PCR of the TCR CDR3. TCRdb ran MiXCR on the multiplex PCR reads and lists one entry per CDR3 protein. The data show 250,000 or so distinct CDR3 sequences, with roughly 15% seen just once and around 31% held by the top ten. Sequencing was performed on blood. These receptors were obtained from a woman aged 45-65 years with Graves' hyperthyroidism that later progressed to Graves' ophthalmopathy.

This clonotype was seen at least ten times. V and J are TRBV9 and TRBJ1-1; D is uncertain. V was pared by 3 bases and J by 2 bases, with 8 bases between. CDR3 length: 13 residues. CDR1 and CDR2 (germline): SGDLS, YYNGEE. The CDR3 spells CASSEQRNTEAFF. CDR3 in DNA: TGTGCCAGCAGCGAACAGCGAAACACTGAAGCTTTCTTT.

This clonotype was counted ten times or more. The chain couples TRBV20-1 to TRBJ2-7, with 9 bases that match TRBD2. The CDR3 loop spans 14 amino acids. The trim removed 6 bases at V and 5 bases at J, leaving 11 bases unmatched. Germline values: CDR1 DFQATT, CDR2 SNEGSKA (reference sequence). CDR3 sequence reads: CSATGTSIPHEQYF. In DNA form, the CDR3 reads TGCAGTGCAACAGGGACTAGCATTCCCCACGAGCAGTACTTC.

The sample holds many counts of this clonotype. The chain couples TRBV12-3 or TRBV12-4 to TRBJ1-5; a weak D match, TRBD1 (5 bases). The CDR3 totals 16 residues. V was pared by 3 bases and J by 5 bases, with 17 bases between. The CDR3 sequence is CASSFGRGQGHQPQHF. CDR3 sequence (DNA): TGTGCCAGCAGTTTTGGGCGAGGGCAGGGCCATCAGCCCCAGCATTTT.

This clonotype was seen a single time. The CDR3 loop is CASSSGEIHGHYGYTF. In DNA form, the CDR3 reads TGTGCCAGCAGCTCGGGGGAGATACACGGTCACTATGGCTACACCTTC. The chain combines TRBV5-4 with TRBJ1-2, with D possibly matching TRBD1 (5 bases). The CDR3 runs 16 residues. Trimming left V 3 bases short and J 3 bases short, with 18 bases between. CDR1 is SGHNT and CDR2 is YYREEE in the germline V gene (reference sequence).

CDR3 sequence reads: CASSPLSGGGTDTQYF. The DNA of the CDR3 is TGTGCCAGCAGCCCCCTAAGCGGGGGGGGCACAGATACGCAGTATTTT. The V gene is TRBV7-9, the J gene TRBJ2-3, with TRBD2 matching 10 bases. Germline CDR1 and CDR2: SEHNR and FQNEAQ (reference sequence). V was clipped by 5 bases and J by 1 base; unmatched bases: 6. CDR3 size: 16 residues.

V gene TRBV20-1 combines with J gene TRBJ2-1, with TRBD2 matching over 10 bases. V lost 3 bases to trimming and J lost 15 bases; unmatched junction nucleotides: 11. In germline, CDR1 is DFQATT, CDR2 SNEGSKA (reference sequence). The CDR3 runs to 13 residues. The DNA for the CDR3 is TGCAGTGCTAGCCAGCGGGAGGGCCTTGGGGCGTTCTTC. Protein product: CSASQREGLGAFF.

This clonotype was found a few times. One end of the junction varies from germline; a read error may be responsible. The rearrangement links TRBV2 to TRBJ2-1; weak D call: TRBD2 (6 bases). This CDR3 has 17 amino acids. CDR1 SNHLY and CDR2 FYNNEI come from the germline V gene. The CDR3 DNA is TGCGCCAGCAGCCAAGCACGCGGGAAGAGCTCCTACAATGAGCAGTTCTTC. Protein sequence: CASSQARGKSSYNEQFF.

In its sample, this clonotype was seen many times. The chain combines TRBV20-1 with TRBJ2-7; 8 nucleotides line up with TRBD2. Germline values: CDR1 DFQATT, CDR2 SNEGSKA (reference sequence). V shed 3 bases and J 4 bases; nucleotides not matched to a gene: 8. CDR3 size: 14 residues. The CDR3 is CSARDLAGRYEQYF. DNA of the CDR3: TGCAGTGCTAGGGACTTAGCGGGAAGATACGAGCAGTACTTC.

Ten or more counts support this clonotype. V is TRBV20-1 and J is TRBJ2-2; D is unclear. CDR3 length equals 11 residues. The V gene's germline CDR1 is DFQATT and CDR2 SNEGSKA (reference sequence). V was clipped by 2 bases and J by 9 bases, with 7 bases between them. The DNA of the CDR3 is TGCAGTGCTAGAACCCCCCGGGAGCTGTTTTTT. Protein product: CSARTPRELFF.